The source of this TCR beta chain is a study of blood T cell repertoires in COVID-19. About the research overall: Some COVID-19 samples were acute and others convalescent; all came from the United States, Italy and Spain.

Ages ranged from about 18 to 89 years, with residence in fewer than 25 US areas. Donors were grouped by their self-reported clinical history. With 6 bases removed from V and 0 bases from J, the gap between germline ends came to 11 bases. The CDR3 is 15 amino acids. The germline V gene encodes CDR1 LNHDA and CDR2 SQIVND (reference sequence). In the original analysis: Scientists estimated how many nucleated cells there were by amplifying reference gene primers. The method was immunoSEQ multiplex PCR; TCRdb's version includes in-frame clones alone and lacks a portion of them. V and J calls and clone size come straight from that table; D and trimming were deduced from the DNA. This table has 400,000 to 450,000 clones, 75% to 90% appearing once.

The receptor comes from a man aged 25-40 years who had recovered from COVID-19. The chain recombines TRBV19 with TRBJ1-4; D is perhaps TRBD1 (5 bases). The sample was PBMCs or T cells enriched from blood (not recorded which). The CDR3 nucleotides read TGTGCCAGTAGCCAGGGCGTTGCAACTAATGAAAAACTGTTTTTT. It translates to CASSQGVATNEKLFF.